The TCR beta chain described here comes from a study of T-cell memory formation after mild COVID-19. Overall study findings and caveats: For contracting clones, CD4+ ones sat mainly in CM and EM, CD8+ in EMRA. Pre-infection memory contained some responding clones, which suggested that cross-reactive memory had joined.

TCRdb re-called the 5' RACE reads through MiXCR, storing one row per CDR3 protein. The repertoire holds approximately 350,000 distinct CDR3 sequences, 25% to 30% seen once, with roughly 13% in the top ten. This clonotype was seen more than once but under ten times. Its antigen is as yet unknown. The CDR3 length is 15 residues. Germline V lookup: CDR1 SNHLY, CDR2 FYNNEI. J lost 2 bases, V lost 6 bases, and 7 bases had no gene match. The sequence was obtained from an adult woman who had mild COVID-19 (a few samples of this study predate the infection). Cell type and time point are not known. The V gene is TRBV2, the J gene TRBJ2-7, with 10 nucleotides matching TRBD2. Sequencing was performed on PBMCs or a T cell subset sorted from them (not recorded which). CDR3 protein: CASSVTSGSTYEQYF. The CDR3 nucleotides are TGTGCCAGCAGCGTGACTAGCGGGTCTACCTACGAGCAGTACTTC.